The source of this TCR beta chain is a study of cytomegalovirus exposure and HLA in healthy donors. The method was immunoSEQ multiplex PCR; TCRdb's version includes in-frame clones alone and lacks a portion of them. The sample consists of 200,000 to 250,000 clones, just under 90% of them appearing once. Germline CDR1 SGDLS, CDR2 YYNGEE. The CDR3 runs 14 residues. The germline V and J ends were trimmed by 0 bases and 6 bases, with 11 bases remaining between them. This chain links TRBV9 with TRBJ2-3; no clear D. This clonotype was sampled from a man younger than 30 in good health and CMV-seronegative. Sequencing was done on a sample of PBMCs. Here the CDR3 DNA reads TGTGCCAGCAGCGTAGCCCCGGTGGTGGATACGCAGTATTTT. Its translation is CASSVAPVVDTQYF.